This paragraph reports one T cell receptor (beta chain). Its antigen is unknown. Profiled with immunoSEQ multiplex PCR; TCRdb holds only in-frame clones, not every one. The sample yields 100,000 to 150,000 clones, around 90% seen once. In germline, CDR1 is SGHDT, CDR2 YYEEEE. The CDR3 covers 14 residues. V lost 0 bases to trimming and J lost 3 bases, with 9 bases between them. The data originate from a study of cytomegalovirus exposure and HLA in healthy donors. Study findings and constraints: As was reported, the classifier diagnosed cytomegalovirus status with high specificity and sensitivity. According to a subsequent analysis, TCR clusters identified in the first cohort showed a tendency to co-occur across the roughly 110 validation repertoires.

The source of this sequence is a young woman in good health and CMV-seronegative. The chain combines TRBV5-6 with TRBJ1-2; D might be TRBD1 (5 bases). Specimen: PBMCs. As DNA, the CDR3 is TGTGCCAGCAGCTTGGGGGGCATATACTATGGCTACACCTTC. It specifies CASSLGGIYYGYTF.